This TCR beta chain was sequenced during a study of T cell responses to AZD1222 COVID-19 vaccine. Findings and limits, study-wide: AZD1222 recipients seropositive at baseline numbered only six or seven.

Produced via immunoSEQ multiplex PCR; TCRdb's table is partial and in-frame only. The sample consists of 95,000 to 150,000 clones, approximately 90% of them appearing once. With respect to this clone: Its matching antigen is unknown.

CDR3 length: 16 amino acids. Germline trimming cut 0 bases from V and 7 bases from J; bases unmatched to any gene: 1. Germline lookup yields CDR1 KGHSH and CDR2 LQKENI. The chain employs TRBV18 and TRBJ2-1, with 15 positions matching TRBD2. The receptor was isolated from an adult in good health. The sample was peripheral blood, taken on day 0 of AZD1222 vaccination. The CDR3 spells CASSPPGLAGGNEQFF. CDR3 coding DNA: TGTGCCAGCTCACCACCGGGACTAGCGGGAGGTAATGAGCAGTTCTTC.